The 32 T cell receptor beta chains given below trace back to one sample, sequenced in a study of beta chain features in type 1 diabetes. TCRB transcripts that were expressed got sequenced, as all of the isolated RNA had been reverse transcribed. Sequenced by immunoSEQ multiplex PCR; TCRdb stores in-frame clones only, minus some. The sample yields under 200,000 clones, less than 9.5% seen once. Sequenced sample: central memory CD4+ T cells from blood. These receptors all stem from a woman between 18 and 29 years old in good health.

This clone was seen more than once but under ten times. The chain is built from TRBV6-1 and TRBJ1-1; 7 nucleotides match TRBD1. This CDR3 spans 15 amino acids. CDR1 is MNHNS and CDR2 is SASEGT in the germline V gene. V lost 4 bases, J lost 0 bases, and 5 bases stayed unmatched. CDR3 DNA sequence: TGTGCCAGCAGTGGGAGACAGGGCTTGAACACTGAAGCTTTCTTT. Translation: CASSGRQGLNTEAFF.

There are a few counts of this clone. The rearrangement joins TRBV4-2 to TRBJ1-1; weak D call: TRBD1 (5 bases). This CDR3 contains 15 residues. Germline CDR1 and CDR2: LGHNA and YNFKEQ. Trimming pared 1 base from V and 1 base from J, leaving 10 bases between. The CDR3 loop reads CASSQASTANTEAFF. CDR3 coding DNA: TGTGCCAGCAGCCAAGCCTCGACAGCGAACACTGAAGCTTTCTTT.

The chain has TRBV5-6 and TRBJ1-2, with 11 bases that match TRBD1. Germline CDR1 SGHDT, CDR2 YYEEEE. Trimming took 4 bases from V and 2 from J; bases not matched to a gene: 4. The CDR3 length is 15 residues. The CDR3 is CASSPRTGGNYGYTF. In DNA form, the CDR3 reads TGTGCCAGCAGCCCCCGGACAGGGGGCAACTATGGCTACACCTTC.

V gene TRBV5-8 combines with J gene TRBJ2-1; D perhaps matches TRBD2 (6 bases). This CDR3 comprises 16 residues. Trimming stripped 3 bases from V and 0 bases from J, with 13 bases between. In germline, CDR1 is SGHTS, CDR2 YDEGEE. The CDR3 region has the DNA TGTGCCAGCAGCTCCGGGACTTCGAGCTCCTACAATGAGCAGTTCTTC. It encodes CASSSGTSSSYNEQFF. Drawing the rest from reference TRBV5-8 and TRBJ2-1, the complete variable domain is EAGVTQSPTHLIKTRGQQATLRCSPISGHTSVYWYQQALGLGLQFLLWYDEGEERNRGNFPPRFSGRQFPNYSSELNVNALELEDSALYLCASSSGTSSSYNEQFFGPGTRLTVL.

Only a few counts were recorded for this clone. V and J are TRBV10-3 and TRBJ1-6; 7 positions match TRBD1. Germline CDR1 is ENHRY and CDR2 is SYGVKD. Trimming cost V 10 bases and J 7 bases; bases outside gene matches: 10. The CDR3 is 14 amino acids. The CDR3 bases are TGTGCCACCCGGTCGACAGGGACCAATTCACCCCTCCACTTT. Protein: CATRSTGTNSPLHF.

This clone was found a few times. The chain couples TRBV11-3 to TRBJ2-1, with 8 bases matching TRBD2. CDR3 size: 15 residues. Trimming removed 1 base from V and 5 bases from J; junction bases left unmatched: 4. Germline V CDR1 and CDR2: SGHNT, YENEEA. CDR3 protein: CASSLGGRLDNEQFF. CDR3 in DNA: TGTGCCAGCAGCTTAGGCGGGAGGTTGGACAATGAGCAGTTCTTC.

This rearrangement joins TRBV2 to TRBJ1-2; tentatively, D is TRBD1 (5 bases). Germline V gives CDR1 SNHLY, CDR2 FYNNEI. The CDR3 consists of 13 residues. V shed 8 bases and J shed 8 bases, with 18 bases lying between them. The CDR3 protein is CASRGNLEGGYTF. DNA of the CDR3: TGTGCCAGCCGGGGGAACCTGGAGGGGGGCTACACCTTC.

This clone appeared a few times. The chain has TRBV30 and TRBJ1-5; D gene unclear. Per the germline V gene, CDR1 is GTSNPN and CDR2 is SVGIG (reference sequence). The ends were cut back, 4 bases at V and 3 bases at J, with 10 bases in the middle. This CDR3 is built from 13 residues. The CDR3 loop reads CAWKGGYNQPQHF. The CDR3 nucleotides read TGTGCCTGGAAGGGCGGGTACAATCAGCCCCAGCATTTT.

This clone appeared a few times. The chain combines TRBV2 with TRBJ1-5, with D tentatively TRBD1 (5 bases). This CDR3 comprises 12 residues. CDR1 SNHLY and CDR2 FYNNEI come from the germline V gene. V was trimmed by 4 bases and J by 9 bases, leaving 10 bases between them. The DNA of the CDR3 is TGTGCCAGCAGTGGGGGGAGGCGGCCCCAGCATTTT. This sequence encodes CASSGGRRPQHF.

The V gene is TRBV5-8, the J gene TRBJ1-4, with D hard to call. V lost 1 base and J lost 3, with 10 bases in between. Germline V CDR1 and CDR2: SGHTS, YDEGEE. This CDR3 has 15 residues. The CDR3 spells CASSLWALANEKLFF. As DNA, the CDR3 is TGTGCCAGCAGCTTGTGGGCCTTAGCTAATGAAAAACTGTTTTTT.

This clone was counted once. V and J are TRBV9 and TRBJ1-5; possibly TRBD1 for D (5 bases). CDR3 size: 13 residues. Deletions cut 3 bases from V and 4 bases from J, with 8 bases between. Germline V lookup: CDR1 SGDLS, CDR2 YYNGEE. In DNA, the CDR3 is TGTGCCAGCAGCGAAGGGGTTAATCAGCCCCAGCATTTT. Translation: CASSEGVNQPQHF.

A few counts support this clone. This chain joins TRBV7-2 and TRBJ2-3, with 7 positions matching TRBD1. The germline gives CDR1 SGHTA, CDR2 FQGNSA. The V gene end was trimmed by 6 bases and the J gene end by 1 base; junction bases not matched to a gene: 4. This CDR3 region has 14 residues. The CDR3, as DNA: TGTGCCAGCAGACTAGGACAGGGCACAGATACGCAGTATTTT. This translates into CASRLGQGTDTQYF.

This clone has only a few counts. V gene TRBV7-2 combines with J gene TRBJ2-3; the match to TRBD2 covers 11 bases. CDR1 is SGHTA, CDR2 FQGNSA, per germline. J lost 0 bases, V lost 5 bases, and 4 bases had no gene match. This CDR3 is built from 16 residues. The chain's CDR3 is CASSPSSGGSTDTQYF. For the CDR3, the DNA is TGTGCCAGCAGCCCATCTAGCGGGGGGAGCACAGATACGCAGTATTTT.

The CDR3, as DNA: TGCGCCAGCAGCTTGGAATCGGGGGGCAATCAGCCCCAGCATTTT. Translated, it gives CASSLESGGNQPQHF. The gene calls are TRBV5-1 and TRBJ1-5, with D possibly matching TRBD1 (5 bases). Germline assignment: CDR1 SGHRS and CDR2 YFSETQ. The CDR3 contains 15 residues. V was clipped by 0 bases and J by 2 bases, with 9 bases between them.

The J gene is TRBJ1-1, the V gene TRBV2; TRBD1 might be the D (5 bases). This CDR3 region has 13 residues. The germline CDR1 and CDR2 sequences are SNHLY and FYNNEI. Trimming left V 3 bases short and J 10 bases short, with 15 bases between. The CDR3 DNA is TGTGCCAGCAGTGACGGGTGGAGGGGTACAGCTTTCTTT. Translation gives CASSDGWRGTAFF.

This clone came up a few times. The genes are TRBV5-1 and TRBJ2-3, with 7 bases matching TRBD1. Trimming took 0 bases from V and 6 from J; bases not matched to a gene: 4. The CDR3 loop spans 14 amino acids. The germline gives CDR1 SGHRS, CDR2 YFSETQ. Written as DNA, the CDR3 is TGCGCCAGCAGCTTGGCCACAGGGGAGGATACGCAGTATTTT. As protein: CASSLATGEDTQYF.

CDR3 in amino acids: CATGQGGRGEQYF. The DNA for the CDR3 is TGTGCCACCGGCCAGGGCGGGAGAGGGGAGCAGTACTTC. The chain has TRBV11-3 and TRBJ2-7; TRBD2 matches 7 bases. The CDR3 has 13 residues. Germline CDR1 SGHNT, CDR2 YENEEA. V lost 10 bases and J lost 7; bases outside the gene matches: 13.

The chain joins TRBV29-1 to TRBJ2-7; TRBD1 might be the D (5 bases). The CDR3 runs to 14 residues. CDR1 is SQVTM and CDR2 is ANQGSEA in the germline V gene. V shed 4 bases and J shed 5 bases, with 18 bases lying between them. The CDR3 protein is CSVGGQGAIHEQYF. For the CDR3, the DNA is TGCAGCGTTGGCGGCCAGGGTGCCATCCACGAGCAGTACTTC.

This clone showed up just a few times. This rearrangement joins TRBV25-1 to TRBJ1-2; 8 nucleotides match TRBD1. Germline CDR1 is MGHDK and CDR2 is SYGVNS. Unmatched junction bases numbered 8, after V lost 9 bases and J lost 8 bases. This CDR3 has 12 residues. CDR3: CASKTGGSGYTF. The DNA for the CDR3 is TGTGCCAGTAAAACAGGGGGGAGCGGCTACACCTTC.

This clone was detected only a few times. The chain is built from TRBV5-1 and TRBJ2-1; perhaps TRBD1 as D (5 bases). Trimming took 0 bases from V and 9 from J, leaving 19 bases between them. This CDR3 has 16 amino acids. The germline CDR1 and CDR2 sequences are SGHRS and YFSETQ. The CDR3 DNA sequence: TGCGCCAGCAGCTTGGGACGGGCTCCGAGGACAACTGAGCAGTTCTTC. Translated, it gives CASSLGRAPRTTEQFF. Drawing the rest from reference TRBV5-1 and TRBJ2-1, the complete variable domain is KAGVTQTPRYLIKTRGQQVTLSCSPISGHRSVSWYQQTPGQGLQFLFEYFSETQRNKGNFPGRFSGRQFSNSRSEMNVSTLELGDSALYLCASSLGRAPRTTEQFFGPGTRLTVL.

The chain couples TRBV7-9 to TRBJ1-1; a possible D gene is TRBD1 (6 bases). V lost 1 base to trimming and J lost 0 bases, with 9 bases between them. CDR3 length equals 15 residues. CDR1 is SEHNR and CDR2 is FQNEAQ in the germline V gene (reference sequence). The CDR3 bases are TGTGCCAGCAGCTTAGGACAGGCCATGAACACTGAAGCTTTCTTT. Translating it yields CASSLGQAMNTEAFF.

This chain uses TRBV5-4 with TRBJ2-5; 9 bases agree with TRBD2. The ends lost 3 bases at V and 5 bases at J; junction bases unmatched: 8. Germline-derived CDR1 and CDR2 are SGHNT and YYREEE (reference sequence). The CDR3 consists of 15 residues. CDR3 region: CASSSPTTSGETQYF. In DNA, the CDR3 is TGTGCCAGCAGCTCCCCTACTACTAGCGGGGAGACCCAGTACTTC.

This chain connects TRBV6-1 to TRBJ2-7; 7 bases fit TRBD1. The CDR3 has 15 amino acids. Germline V CDR1 and CDR2: MNHNS, SASEGT. V lost 0 bases to trimming and J lost 8 bases; unmatched junction nucleotides: 10. The DNA of the CDR3 is TGTGCCAGCAGTGAAGCCCGACAGGGATCAGGCAAGCAGTACTTC. Translated, it gives CASSEARQGSGKQYF.

The chain couples TRBV6-4 to TRBJ1-2; 7 nucleotides agree with TRBD1. The V segment lost 3 bases and the J segment 2 bases; nucleotides outside the gene matches: 9. This CDR3 has 16 amino acids. The germline CDR1 and CDR2 sequences are MRHNA and SNTAGT. For the CDR3, the DNA is TGTGCCAGCAGTGAGATGGCAGGGGGAGAAAACTATGGCTACACCTTC. Protein product: CASSEMAGGENYGYTF.

This clone was detected a few times. The V and J genes are TRBV5-1 and TRBJ2-3, with 11 bases fitting TRBD2. With 0 bases clipped from V and 5 bases from J, the junction kept 8 bases outside the gene matches. This CDR3 comprises 17 residues. Germline CDR1 reads SGHRS; CDR2 reads YFSETQ. DNA of the CDR3: TGCGCCAGCAGCTTGGGACTAGCGGGACCCCGCGGAGATACGCAGTATTTT. This codes for CASSLGLAGPRGDTQYF.

V is TRBV9 and J is TRBJ2-5, with 10 bases aligning to TRBD2. Germline V lookup: CDR1 SGDLS, CDR2 YYNGEE. Trimming removed 3 bases from V and 5 bases from J; junction bases left unmatched: 4. The CDR3 extends over 14 amino acids. The CDR3, as DNA: TGTGCCAGCAGCGAAGGGACTAGCGTTGAGACCCAGTACTTC. It yields the protein CASSEGTSVETQYF.

CDR3 in DNA: TGTGCCAGCAGACTACAAGGGGGGGGCACTGAAGCTTTCTTT. Translated, it gives CASRLQGGGTEAFF. The chain uses TRBV6-5 and TRBJ1-1, with D perhaps matching TRBD1 (6 bases). Germline CDR1 MNHEY, CDR2 SVGAGI. This CDR3 region has 14 residues. Trimming removed 6 bases at V and 4 bases at J, with 15 bases between.

The chain employs TRBV7-9 and TRBJ2-3; D gene unclear. Trimming took 3 bases from V and 0 from J, leaving 13 bases between them. The length of the CDR3 is 16 residues. Germline V gene sequence: CDR1 SEHNR, CDR2 FQNEAQ (reference sequence). The CDR3 nucleotides read TGTGCCAGCAGCTTGTACTACTCCGATAGCACAGATACGCAGTATTTT. Protein: CASSLYYSDSTDTQYF. Together with reference TRBV7-9 and TRBJ2-3, the CDR3 gives the full variable domain: DTGVSQNPRHKITKRGQNVTFRCDPISEHNRLYWYRQTLGQGPEFLTYFQNEAQLEKSRLLSDRFSAERPKGSFSTLEIQRTEQGDSAMYLCASSLYYSDSTDTQYFGPGTRLTVL.

The CDR3 loop reads CASTSQGHEQYF. CDR3 DNA sequence: TGTGCCAGCACATCACAGGGCCACGAGCAGTACTTC. The J gene is TRBJ2-7, the V gene TRBV6-1, with D perhaps TRBD1 (6 bases). Trimming pared 7 bases from V and 5 bases from J, leaving 12 bases between. Germline-derived CDR1 and CDR2 are MNHNS and SASEGT. The length of the CDR3 is 12 residues.

This clone has a handful of counts. The chain uses TRBV25-1 and TRBJ2-3; 11 bases fit TRBD2. J lost 0 bases, V lost 1 base, and 6 bases had no gene match. The CDR3 is made up of 18 amino acids. CDR1 and CDR2 (germline): MGHDK, SYGVNS. CDR3 in DNA: TGTGCCAGCAGTGAATTTTCCGGGACTAGCGGAAGCACAGATACGCAGTATTTT. As protein: CASSEFSGTSGSTDTQYF.

In this sample, this clone turned up a few times. V is TRBV30 and J is TRBJ1-1, with 11 bases identical to TRBD1. The V segment lost 0 bases and the J segment 1 base; nucleotides outside the gene matches: 4. Germline V gene lookup returns CDR1 GTSNPN and CDR2 SVGIG (reference sequence). The CDR3 loop spans 16 amino acids. CDR3 sequence reads: CAWSVRDRGRNTEAFF. The CDR3 DNA follows: TGTGCCTGGAGTGTACGGGACAGGGGGAGGAACACTGAAGCTTTCTTT.

This rearrangement joins TRBV11-2 to TRBJ2-7; tentative D call: TRBD1 (6 bases). Germline CDR1 is SGHAT and CDR2 is FQNNGV. Trimming cost V 5 bases and J 4 bases, with 24 bases left between them. The CDR3 contains 17 residues. For the CDR3, the DNA is TGTGCCAGCAGCCAAGAATTAGCACAGGGCAGCGCGTACGAGCAGTACTTC. This translates into CASSQELAQGSAYEQYF. The whole variable domain, filled in from reference TRBV11-2 and TRBJ2-7, reads EAGVAQSPRYKIIEKRQSVAFWCNPISGHATLYWYQQILGQGPKLLIQFQNNGVVDDSQLPKDRFSAERLKGVDSTLKIQPAKLEDSAVYLCASSQELAQGSAYEQYFGPGTRLTVT.